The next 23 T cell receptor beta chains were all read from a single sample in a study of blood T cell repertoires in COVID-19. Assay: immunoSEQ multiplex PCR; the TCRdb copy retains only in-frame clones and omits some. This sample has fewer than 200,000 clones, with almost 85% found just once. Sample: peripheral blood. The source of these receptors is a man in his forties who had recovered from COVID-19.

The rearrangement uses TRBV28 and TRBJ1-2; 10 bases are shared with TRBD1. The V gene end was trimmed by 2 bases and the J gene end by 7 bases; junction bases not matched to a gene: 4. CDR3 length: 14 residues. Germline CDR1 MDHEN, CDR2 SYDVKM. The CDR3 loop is CASSLLTGGGGYTF. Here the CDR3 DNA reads TGTGCCAGCAGTTTACTGACAGGGGGCGGTGGCTACACCTTC.

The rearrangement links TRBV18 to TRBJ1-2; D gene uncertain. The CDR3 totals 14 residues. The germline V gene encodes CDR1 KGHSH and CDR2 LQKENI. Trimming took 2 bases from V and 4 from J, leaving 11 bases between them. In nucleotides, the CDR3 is TGTGCCAGCTCACCAAGGGAGTCCTTCTATGGCTACACCTTC. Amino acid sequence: CASSPRESFYGYTF. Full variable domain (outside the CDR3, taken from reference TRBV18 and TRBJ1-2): NAGVMQNPRHLVRRRGQEARLRCSPMKGHSHVYWYRQLPEEGLKFMVYLQKENIIDESGMPKERFSAEFPKEGPSILRIQQVVRGDSAAYFCASSPRESFYGYTFGSGTRLTVV.

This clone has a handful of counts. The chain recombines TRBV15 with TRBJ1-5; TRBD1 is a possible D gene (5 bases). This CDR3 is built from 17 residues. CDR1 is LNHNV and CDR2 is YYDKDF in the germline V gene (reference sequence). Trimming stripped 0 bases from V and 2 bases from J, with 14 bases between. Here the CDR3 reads CATSRDQRGRGNQPQHF. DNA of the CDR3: TGTGCCACCAGCAGAGATCAAAGGGGCCGGGGCAATCAGCCCCAGCATTTT.

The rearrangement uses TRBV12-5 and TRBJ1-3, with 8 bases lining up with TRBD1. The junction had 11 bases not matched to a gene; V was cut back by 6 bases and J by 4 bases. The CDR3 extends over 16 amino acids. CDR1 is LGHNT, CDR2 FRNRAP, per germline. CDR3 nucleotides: TGTGCTAGTGGACTTACAGGGGGTGCGCGGGGAAACACCATATATTTT. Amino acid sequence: CASGLTGGARGNTIYF.

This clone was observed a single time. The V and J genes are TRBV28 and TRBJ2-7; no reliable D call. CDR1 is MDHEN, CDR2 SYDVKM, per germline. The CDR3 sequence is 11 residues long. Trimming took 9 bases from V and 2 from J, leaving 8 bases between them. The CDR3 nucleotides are TGTGCCAGTGGGCAGCCCTACGAGCAGTACTTC. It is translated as CASGQPYEQYF.

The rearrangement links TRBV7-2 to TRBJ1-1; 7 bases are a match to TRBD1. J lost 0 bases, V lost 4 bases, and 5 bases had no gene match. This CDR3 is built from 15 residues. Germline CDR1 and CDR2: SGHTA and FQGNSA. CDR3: CASSYTTGMNTEAFF. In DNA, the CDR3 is TGTGCCAGCAGCTACACGACAGGGATGAACACTGAAGCTTTCTTT. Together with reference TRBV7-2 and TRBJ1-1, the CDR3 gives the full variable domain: GAGVSQSPSNKVTEKGKDVELRCDPISGHTALYWYRQSLGQGLEFLIYFQGNSAPDKSGLPSDRFSAERTGGSVSTLTIQRTQQEDSAVYLCASSYTTGMNTEAFFGQGTRLTVV.

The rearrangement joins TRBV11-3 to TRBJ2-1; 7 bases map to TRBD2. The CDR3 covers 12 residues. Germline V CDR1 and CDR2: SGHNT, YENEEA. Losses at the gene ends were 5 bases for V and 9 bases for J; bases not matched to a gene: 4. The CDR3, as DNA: TGTGCCAGCAGCCATCTAGCGGCTGAGCAGTTCTTC. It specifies CASSHLAAEQFF.

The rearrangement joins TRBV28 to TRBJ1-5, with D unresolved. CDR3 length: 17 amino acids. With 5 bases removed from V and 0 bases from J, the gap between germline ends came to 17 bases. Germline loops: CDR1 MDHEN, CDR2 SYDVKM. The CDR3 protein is CASSKRGQRYSNQPQHF. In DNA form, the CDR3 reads TGTGCCAGCAGTAAGAGAGGCCAGCGTTATAGCAATCAGCCCCAGCATTTT.

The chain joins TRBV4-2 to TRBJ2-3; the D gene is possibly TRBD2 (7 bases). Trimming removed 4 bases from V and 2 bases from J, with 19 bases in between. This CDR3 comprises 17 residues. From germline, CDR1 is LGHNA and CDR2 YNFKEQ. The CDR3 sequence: CASSPQEGGQYTDTQYF. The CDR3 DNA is TGTGCCAGCAGCCCGCAAGAGGGGGGGCAGTACACAGATACGCAGTATTTT.

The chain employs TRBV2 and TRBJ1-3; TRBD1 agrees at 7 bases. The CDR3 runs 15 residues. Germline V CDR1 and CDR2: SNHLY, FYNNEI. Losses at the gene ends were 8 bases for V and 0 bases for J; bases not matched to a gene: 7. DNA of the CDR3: TGTGCCAGCGGGACAGAGGTTCTCTCTGGAAACACCATATATTTT. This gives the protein CASGTEVLSGNTIYF.

The CDR3 nucleotides read TGTGCCAGCAGCCAAGATAAGCTAAGAGGACTAGCAGTCTCCGGGGAGCTGTTTTTT. Amino acid sequence: CASSQDKLRGLAVSGELFF. This rearrangement joins TRBV4-2 to TRBJ2-2, with 8 bases aligning to TRBD2. CDR1 LGHNA and CDR2 YNFKEQ come from the germline V gene. CDR3 size: 19 residues. Germline trimming cut 0 bases from V and 6 bases from J; bases unmatched to any gene: 15.

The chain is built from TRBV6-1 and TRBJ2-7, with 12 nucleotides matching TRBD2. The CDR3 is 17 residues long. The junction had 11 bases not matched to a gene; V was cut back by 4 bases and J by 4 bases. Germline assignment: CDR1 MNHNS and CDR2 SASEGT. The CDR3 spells CASSVFLTSGSLYEQYF. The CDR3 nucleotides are TGTGCCAGCAGTGTTTTTTTGACTAGCGGGAGTTTGTACGAGCAGTACTTC.

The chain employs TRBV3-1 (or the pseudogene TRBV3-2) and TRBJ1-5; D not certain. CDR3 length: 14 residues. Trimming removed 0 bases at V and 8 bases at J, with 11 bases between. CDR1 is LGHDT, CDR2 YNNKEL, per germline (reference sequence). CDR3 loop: CASSQDPGSKPQHF. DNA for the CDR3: TGTGCCAGCAGCCAAGATCCGGGGTCGAAGCCCCAGCATTTT.

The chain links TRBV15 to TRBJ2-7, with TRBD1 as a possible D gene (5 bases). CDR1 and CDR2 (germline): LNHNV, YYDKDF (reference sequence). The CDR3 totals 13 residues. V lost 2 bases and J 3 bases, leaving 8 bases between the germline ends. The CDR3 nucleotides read TGTGCCACCAGCAGACTTCAGGGCTACGAGCAGTACTTC. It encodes CATSRLQGYEQYF.

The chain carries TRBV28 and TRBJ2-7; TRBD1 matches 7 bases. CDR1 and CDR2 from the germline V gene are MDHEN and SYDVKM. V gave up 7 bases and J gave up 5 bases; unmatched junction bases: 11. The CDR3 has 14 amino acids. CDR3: CASIPRDSSNEQYF. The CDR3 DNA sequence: TGTGCCAGCATCCCCCGGGACAGTTCGAACGAGCAGTACTTC.

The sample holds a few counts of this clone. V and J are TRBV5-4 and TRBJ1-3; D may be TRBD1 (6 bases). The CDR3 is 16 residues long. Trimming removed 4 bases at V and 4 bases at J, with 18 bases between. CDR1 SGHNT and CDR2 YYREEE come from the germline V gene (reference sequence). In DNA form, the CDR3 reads TGTGCCAGCAGCCAGCGGACAGTTACGTTCGGAAACACCATATATTTT. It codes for CASSQRTVTFGNTIYF.

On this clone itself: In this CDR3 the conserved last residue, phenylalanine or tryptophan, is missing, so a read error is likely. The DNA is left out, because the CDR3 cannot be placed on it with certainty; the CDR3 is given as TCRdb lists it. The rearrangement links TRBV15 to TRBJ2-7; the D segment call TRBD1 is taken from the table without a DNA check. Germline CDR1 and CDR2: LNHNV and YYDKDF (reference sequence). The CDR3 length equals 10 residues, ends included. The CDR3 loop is CATNKGPEQT.

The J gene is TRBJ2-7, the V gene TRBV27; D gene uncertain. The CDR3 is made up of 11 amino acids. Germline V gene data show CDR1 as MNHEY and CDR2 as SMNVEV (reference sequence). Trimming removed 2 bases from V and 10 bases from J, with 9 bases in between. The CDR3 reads CASSLGDTQYF. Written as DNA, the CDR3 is TGTGCCAGCAGTTTAGGCGACACACAGTACTTC.

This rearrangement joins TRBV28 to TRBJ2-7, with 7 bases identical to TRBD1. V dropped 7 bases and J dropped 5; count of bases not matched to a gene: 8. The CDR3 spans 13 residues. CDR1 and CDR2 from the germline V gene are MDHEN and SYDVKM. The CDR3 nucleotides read TGTGCCAGCACCCCCGACAGGGTCGACGAGCAGTACTTC. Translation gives CASTPDRVDEQYF.

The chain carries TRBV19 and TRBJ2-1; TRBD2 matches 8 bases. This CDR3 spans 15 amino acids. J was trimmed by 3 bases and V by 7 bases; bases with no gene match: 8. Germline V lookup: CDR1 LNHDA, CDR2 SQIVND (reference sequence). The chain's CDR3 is CASTQTSDLYNEQFF. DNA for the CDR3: TGTGCCAGTACCCAGACTAGCGACCTCTACAATGAGCAGTTCTTC.

The CDR3 reads CASSPGTSGSYEQYF. Written as DNA, the CDR3 is TGTGCCAGCTCACCCGGGACTAGCGGGAGCTACGAGCAGTACTTC. The chain combines TRBV18 with TRBJ2-7, with 14 bases that match TRBD2. J was trimmed by 3 bases and V by 3 bases; bases with no gene match: 1. This CDR3 is built from 15 residues. Germline V lookup: CDR1 KGHSH, CDR2 LQKENI.

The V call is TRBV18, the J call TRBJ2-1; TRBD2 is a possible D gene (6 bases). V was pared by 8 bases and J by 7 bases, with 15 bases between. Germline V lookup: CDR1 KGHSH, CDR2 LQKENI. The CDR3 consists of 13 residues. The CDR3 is CASLLEGRNEQFF. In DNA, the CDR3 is TGTGCCAGCCTCTTAGAGGGGAGGAATGAGCAGTTCTTC.

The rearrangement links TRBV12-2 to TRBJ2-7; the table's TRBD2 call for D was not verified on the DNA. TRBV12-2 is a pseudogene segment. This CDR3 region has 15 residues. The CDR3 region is CASRTLTGGSYEQYF. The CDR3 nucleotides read TGTGCAAGTCGCACATTAACCGGGGGGTCCTACGAGCAGTACTTC.